This T cell receptor (beta chain) was retrieved from a study of PD-1 blockade in classical Hodgkin lymphoma. All the patients suffered relapse after autologous stem cell transplantation, and brentuximab vedotin exposure differed. The method was immunoSEQ multiplex PCR; TCRdb's version includes in-frame clones alone and lacks a portion of them. Counted here are around 30,000 clones, roughly two thirds occurring once; the ten biggest clones make up nearly 15%. Trimming removed 4 bases at V and 6 bases at J, with 8 bases between. The CDR3 loop spans 11 amino acids. Germline values: CDR1 DFQATT, CDR2 SNEGSKA (reference sequence). By share of the sample, this clone is medium-sized.

This specimen consisted of peripheral blood mononuclear cells (PBMCs), obtained before the second cycle of nivolumab. The origin of this receptor is a human donor with classical Hodgkin lymphoma. The rearrangement links TRBV20-1 to TRBJ2-3, with D uncertain. CDR3 bases: TGCAGTGCTAAAGGACGGGATACGCAGTATTTT. It yields the protein CSAKGRDTQYF.